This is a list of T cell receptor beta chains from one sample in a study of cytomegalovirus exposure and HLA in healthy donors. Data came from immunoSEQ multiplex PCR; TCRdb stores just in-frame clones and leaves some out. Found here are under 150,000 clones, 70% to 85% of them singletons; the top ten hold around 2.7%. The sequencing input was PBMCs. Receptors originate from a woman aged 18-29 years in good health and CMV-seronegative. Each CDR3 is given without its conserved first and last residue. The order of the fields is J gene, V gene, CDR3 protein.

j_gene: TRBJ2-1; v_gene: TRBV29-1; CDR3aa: SVTPRGFVGNEQF
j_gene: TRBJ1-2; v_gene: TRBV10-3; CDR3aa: AISDLVGTDKIVNYGYT
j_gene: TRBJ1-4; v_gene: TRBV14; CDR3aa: ASSRDRVNEKLF
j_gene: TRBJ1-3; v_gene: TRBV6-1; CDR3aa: ASRGEGSGNTIY
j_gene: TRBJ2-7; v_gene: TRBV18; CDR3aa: ASSAGLAGDEQY
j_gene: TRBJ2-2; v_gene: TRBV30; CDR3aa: ATGTGELF
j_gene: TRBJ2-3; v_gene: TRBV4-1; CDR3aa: ASSQVQGTDTQY
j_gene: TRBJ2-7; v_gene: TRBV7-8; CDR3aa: ASSSRTDGYEQY
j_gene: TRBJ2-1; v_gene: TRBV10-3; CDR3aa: AIRSGRSVHEQF
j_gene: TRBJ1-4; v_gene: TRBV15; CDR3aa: ATSTERVWASEKLF
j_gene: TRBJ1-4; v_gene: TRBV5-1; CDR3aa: ASSPTLRTGGGEKLF
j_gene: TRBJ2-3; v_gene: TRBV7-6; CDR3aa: ASSWGGRGSTDTQY
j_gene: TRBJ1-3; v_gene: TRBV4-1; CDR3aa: ASSQDQGAAGNTIY
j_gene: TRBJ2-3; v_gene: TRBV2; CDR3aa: ASSEATRGVTQY
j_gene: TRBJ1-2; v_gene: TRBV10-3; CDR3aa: ATSGAAGGGYT
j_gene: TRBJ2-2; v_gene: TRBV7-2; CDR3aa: ASSFSRDTGELF
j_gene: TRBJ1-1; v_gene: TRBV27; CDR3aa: ASSFGQGREAF
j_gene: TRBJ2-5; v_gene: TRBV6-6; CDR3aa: ASSYSRGGEETQY
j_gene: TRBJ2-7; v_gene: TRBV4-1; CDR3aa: ASSQALTGGMYEQY
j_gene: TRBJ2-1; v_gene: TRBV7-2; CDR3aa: ASSPQAGVSYNEQF
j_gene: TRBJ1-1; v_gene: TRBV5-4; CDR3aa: ASSSETLNTEAF
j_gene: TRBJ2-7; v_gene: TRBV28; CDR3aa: ASSSIGLADYEQY
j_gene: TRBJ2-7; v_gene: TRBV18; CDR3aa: ASSPFWTGGDYEQY
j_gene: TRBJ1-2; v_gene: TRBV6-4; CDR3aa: ASSARQGHYGYT
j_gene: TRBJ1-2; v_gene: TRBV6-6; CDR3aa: ASNNRGSAGYT
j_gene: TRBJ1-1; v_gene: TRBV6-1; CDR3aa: ASSEGQGPTEAF
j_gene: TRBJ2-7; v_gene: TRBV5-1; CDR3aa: ASSLVSYEQY
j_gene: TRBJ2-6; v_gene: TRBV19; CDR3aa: ASSIDEGQPDSGANVLT
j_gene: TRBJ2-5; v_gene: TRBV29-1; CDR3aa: SVEDRDSRQETQY
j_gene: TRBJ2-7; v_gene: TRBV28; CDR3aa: ASSLRAPDEQY
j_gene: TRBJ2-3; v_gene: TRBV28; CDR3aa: ASSPFFGFTDTQY
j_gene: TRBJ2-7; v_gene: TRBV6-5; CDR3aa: ASSYSGTDSYEQY
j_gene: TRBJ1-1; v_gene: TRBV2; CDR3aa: AVTRAGPMENTEDF
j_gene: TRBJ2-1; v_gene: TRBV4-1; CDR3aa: ASSHSDSYEQF
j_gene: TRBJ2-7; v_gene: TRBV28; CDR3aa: ASSLVTGGAYEQY
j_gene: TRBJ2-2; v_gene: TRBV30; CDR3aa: AWSVGGELF
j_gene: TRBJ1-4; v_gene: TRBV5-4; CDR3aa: ASSFGQQDEKLF
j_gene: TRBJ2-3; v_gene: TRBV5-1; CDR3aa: ASSPTSGRPTDTQY
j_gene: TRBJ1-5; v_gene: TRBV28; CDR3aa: ASSSGYSNQPQH
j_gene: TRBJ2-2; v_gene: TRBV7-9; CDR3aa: ASSPSGGRTGELF
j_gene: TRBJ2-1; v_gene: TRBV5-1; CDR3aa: ASSNSGEQF
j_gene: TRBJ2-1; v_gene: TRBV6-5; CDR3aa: ASSSRRLAGEQF
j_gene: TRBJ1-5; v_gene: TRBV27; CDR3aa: ASSRVSNQPQH
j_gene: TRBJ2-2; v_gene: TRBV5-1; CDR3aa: ASRTGTGHGSGELF
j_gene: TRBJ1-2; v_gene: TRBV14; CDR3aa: ASSQTRAGYT
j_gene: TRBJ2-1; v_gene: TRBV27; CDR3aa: ASSFLTSRGEQF
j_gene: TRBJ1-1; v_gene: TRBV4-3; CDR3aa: ASSQDVGRATEAF
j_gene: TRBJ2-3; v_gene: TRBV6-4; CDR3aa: ASSDSLADSTDTQY
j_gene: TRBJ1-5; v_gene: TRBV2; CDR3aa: ASRQDSQPQH
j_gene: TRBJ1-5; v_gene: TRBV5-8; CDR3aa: ASTPGYSNQPQH
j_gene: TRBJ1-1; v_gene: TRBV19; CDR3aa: ATGTGGLVNTEAF
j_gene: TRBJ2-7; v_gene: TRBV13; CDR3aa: ASSYDRKSYEQY
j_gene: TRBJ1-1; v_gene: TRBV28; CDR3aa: ASRGGNTEAF
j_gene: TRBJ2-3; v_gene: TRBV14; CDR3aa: ASSQRATQY
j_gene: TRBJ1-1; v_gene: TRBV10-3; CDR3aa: AISGTGRETEAF
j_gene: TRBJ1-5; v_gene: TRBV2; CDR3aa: ASGGDSNQPQH
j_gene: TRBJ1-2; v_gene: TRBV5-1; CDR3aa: ASSSDRGLYGYT
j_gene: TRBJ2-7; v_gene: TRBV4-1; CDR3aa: ASSQFFQGRHEQY
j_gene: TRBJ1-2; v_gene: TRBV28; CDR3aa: ASTADRSLVNYGYT